This T cell receptor beta chain was recovered during a study of cytomegalovirus exposure and HLA in healthy donors. The study's findings and limits: Per published reports, the classifier diagnosed cytomegalovirus status with high specificity and sensitivity. According to a subsequent analysis, TCR clusters from the first cohort were inclined to appear together in the 110 or so validation repertoires. Rarity marked most TCR sequences, yet some public TCRs occurred in many donors.

Only in-frame clones appear in the TCRdb table, and some are missing; sequencing was by immunoSEQ multiplex PCR. The sample lists 100,000 to 150,000 clones; more than 95% were seen once. This clone has only a few counts. Its antigen remains unknown. Germline V CDR1 and CDR2: MDHEN, SYDVKM. The CDR3 is 13 amino acids. V was clipped by 5 bases and J by 5 bases, with 12 bases between them. The sample consisted of PBMCs. The chain links TRBV28 to TRBJ2-5; tentatively, D is TRBD2 (6 bases). The clonotype comes from a young man in good health and CMV-seronegative. The CDR3 region has the DNA TGTGCCAGCAGTCACGGGGGTCGGGAGACCCAGTACTTC. This encodes CASSHGGRETQYF.